This TCR beta chain was documented in a study of blood T cell repertoires in COVID-19. Method: immunoSEQ multiplex PCR; TCRdb's copy keeps in-frame clones and lacks some. The data contain more than 300,000 clones, 85% to 90% of them singletons. CDR1 is SEHNR, CDR2 FQNEAQ, per germline (reference sequence). V shed 1 base and J shed 8 bases, with 5 bases lying between them. The CDR3 extends over 11 amino acids. The receptor was derived from a man under 40 who had recovered from COVID-19. The V gene is TRBV7-9, the J gene TRBJ1-1; no firm D call. Sequencing was carried out using PBMCs or T cells enriched from blood (not recorded which). The DNA for the CDR3 is TGTGCCAGCAGCTTAGGGCGGGAAGCTTTCTTT. It encodes CASSLGREAFF.